The rows below give T cell receptor beta chains drawn from one sample of a study of regulatory T cells in long-lasting Graves disease. In TCRdb, the multiplex PCR reads were re-called with MiXCR into one record per CDR3 protein. This table holds around 230,000 distinct CDR3 sequences, approximately 16% found once. Sequencing was performed on peripheral blood mononuclear cells (PBMCs), taken at new diagnosis, from a patient treated with antithyroid drugs. These receptors all come from a female donor with Graves disease. Both conserved end residues are part of each CDR3. The D gene is left open where the match is weak. For some rows the clone size is stated as once, few or many, or as a class when expanded; others skip it.

clone size	V gene	J gene	D gene	CDR3 protein	CDR3 DNA
many	TRBV11-1	TRBJ2-1	NA	CASSLVRGFGLWDEQFF	TGTGCCAGCAGCTTGGTTAGGGGATTTGGGCTTTGGGATGAGCAGTTCTTC
many	TRBV12-3/TRBV12-4	TRBJ1-1	NA	CASSLQAEITGAFF	TGTGCCAGCAGTTTACAGGCAGAAATCACGGGAGCTTTCTTT
many	TRBV9	TRBJ2-1	NA	CASSAGGSSSYNEQFF	TGTGCCAGCAGCGCCGGGGGCTCCAGCTCCTACAATGAGCAGTTCTTC
many	TRBV27	TRBJ1-5	NA	CASSFSGYSNQPQHF	TGTGCCAGCAGTTTTTCAGGGTATAGCAATCAGCCCCAGCATTTT
many	TRBV6-1	TRBJ2-7	TRBD1	CASSPGQGINEQYF	TGTGCCAGCAGTCCGGGACAGGGGATCAACGAGCAGTACTTC
many	TRBV30	TRBJ2-3	NA	CAWSRERWDTQYF	TGTGCCTGGAGTCGGGAGCGATGGGATACGCAGTATTTT
many	TRBV2	TRBJ2-7	TRBD1	CASSRDRGTFEQYF	TGTGCCAGCAGCAGGGACAGGGGAACCTTCGAGCAGTACTTC
many	TRBV20-1	TRBJ2-7	NA	CSALFPGPTVYEQYF	TGCAGTGCACTTTTTCCGGGACCTACAGTCTACGAGCAGTACTTC
many	TRBV7-2	TRBJ2-3	NA	CASSKALTDTQYF	TGTGCCAGCAGCAAGGCCCTCACAGATACGCAGTATTTT
many	TRBV6-2/TRBV6-3	TRBJ1-2	NA	CASSPNPSPYGYTF	TGTGCCAGCAGCCCCAACCCGAGTCCCTATGGCTACACCTTC
many	TRBV14	TRBJ1-6	NA	CASSQDRDSPLHF	TGTGCCAGCAGCCAAGATCGCGACTCACCCCTCCACTTT
many	TRBV20-1	TRBJ1-3	NA	CSARIRENTIYF	TGCAGTGCTAGAATCCGAGAAAACACCATATATTTT
many	TRBV30	TRBJ1-6	TRBD1	CAWSRGGSYNSPLHF	TGTGCCTGGAGTAGAGGGGGCTCGTATAATTCACCCCTCCACTTT
few	TRBV7-8	TRBJ2-7	NA	CASSLNAGPYEQYF	TGTGCCAGCAGCTTAAACGCAGGGCCCTACGAGCAGTACTTC
many	TRBV2	TRBJ2-6	TRBD1	CASSPGQGALGANVLTF	TGTGCCAGCAGTCCCGGACAGGGGGCTCTTGGGGCCAACGTCCTGACTTTC
many	TRBV30	TRBJ1-4	TRBD1	CAWSPTGGAIGEKLFF	TGTGCCTGGAGCCCGACAGGGGGCGCGATCGGAGAAAAACTGTTTTTT
many	TRBV5-1	TRBJ1-4	TRBD1	CASRQGAPGEKLFF	TGCGCCAGCAGGCAGGGGGCGCCTGGTGAAAAACTGTTTTTT
many	TRBV6-2/TRBV6-3	TRBJ2-7	TRBD2	CASSYGSGTSGSEQYF	TGTGCCAGCAGTTACGGATCCGGGACTAGCGGGAGCGAGCAGTACTTC
many	TRBV30	TRBJ1-5	NA	CAWSVTSNQPQHF	TGTGCCTGGAGTGTAACTAGCAATCAGCCCCAGCATTTT
many	TRBV9	TRBJ2-2	TRBD2	CASSVGGGTGELFF	TGTGCCAGCAGCGTAGGGGGGGGCACCGGGGAGCTGTTTTTT
NA	TRBV7-2	TRBJ2-1	NA	CASSLDWGSYNEQFF	TGTGCCAGCAGCTTAGACTGGGGGTCCTACAATGAGCAGTTCTTC
NA	TRBV4-3	TRBJ2-4	NA	CASSQWGNQGKNIQYF	TGCGCCAGCAGCCAATGGGGTAACCAGGGGAAAAACATTCAGTACTTC
many	TRBV7-9	TRBJ1-4	TRBD1	CASSRTGAGEKLFF	TGTGCCAGCAGCCGGACAGGGGCCGGGGAAAAACTGTTTTTT
many	TRBV20-1	TRBJ1-2	NA	CSAETDIGLDSYGYTF	TGCAGTGCTGAAACGGACATAGGGTTGGACAGCTATGGCTACACCTTC
many	TRBV12-3/TRBV12-4	TRBJ1-5	TRBD1	CACSPRQGVGRQPQHF	TGTGCCTGCAGTCCGCGACAGGGGGTTGGGCGGCAGCCCCAGCATTTT
NA	TRBV11-3	TRBJ2-7	NA	CASSLDLGGNEQYF	TGTGCCAGCAGCTTAGATCTAGGCGGGAACGAGCAGTACTTC
many	TRBV12-3/TRBV12-4	TRBJ1-3	NA	CASSLGDTGTHTIYF	TGTGCCAGCAGTTTAGGGGACACTGGTACCCACACCATATATTTT
many	TRBV6-1	TRBJ1-5	NA	CASSLGVSNQPQHF	TGTGCCAGCAGCCTCGGTGTTAGCAATCAGCCCCAGCATTTT
NA	TRBV4-3	TRBJ1-2	NA	CASNRGGAPGGYTF	TGCGCCAGCAACCGGGGGGGGGCGCCCGGGGGCTACACCTTC
NA	TRBV5-1	TRBJ2-3	NA	CASSLDIMGTDTQYF	TGCGCCAGCAGCCTGGACATTATGGGCACAGATACGCAGTATTTT
many	TRBV20-1	TRBJ2-3	NA	CSLQGPKDADTQYF	TGCAGTCTACAGGGCCCCAAAGACGCAGATACGCAGTATTTT
NA	TRBV14	TRBJ2-1	TRBD2	CASRFASGSNEQFF	TGTGCCAGCCGATTTGCTAGCGGGAGTAATGAGCAGTTCTTC
many	TRBV11-3	TRBJ2-1	TRBD2	CASSAKTSGLGNEQFF	TGTGCCAGCAGCGCGAAGACTAGCGGGCTCGGGAATGAGCAGTTCTTC
many	TRBV7-2	TRBJ2-3	NA	CASSPTTSTDTQYF	TGTGCCAGCAGCCCCACGACCAGCACAGATACGCAGTATTTT
NA	TRBV6-2/TRBV6-3	TRBJ2-5	TRBD1	CATQPGTGVLQETQYF	TGTGCCACCCAGCCGGGGACAGGGGTTCTCCAAGAGACCCAGTACTTC